The 8 T cell receptor beta chains given below trace back to one sample, sequenced in a study of Ad26.COV2.S vaccination and SARS-CoV-2 variants. Treatment indicated: roughly 19 received Ad26.COV2.S at low or high dose, single or two shots; about five received placebo; per-sample allocation not given. Following the first vaccine or placebo injection, samples were taken on day 63. Clones were read by immunoSEQ multiplex PCR, and TCRdb kept only the in-frame ones, dropping some. Seen here are about 680,000 clones, roughly 90% observed once, and the top ten hold roughly 1.5%. Sequencing was performed on peripheral blood, taken in a trial of Ad26.COV2.S vaccine versus placebo. The receptors shown here come from a person aged 18-65 years who received the Ad26.COV2.S COVID-19 vaccine or a placebo.

The chain has TRBV2 and TRBJ1-2; D is possibly TRBD1 (6 bases). The CDR3 totals 15 residues. Germline assignment: CDR1 SNHLY and CDR2 FYNNEI. V lost 2 bases and J 5 bases, leaving 15 bases between the germline ends. This CDR3 is CASSESRGRLYGYTF. CDR3 nucleotides: TGTGCCAGCAGTGAAAGCAGGGGAAGGCTATATGGCTACACCTTC.

The rearrangement uses TRBV21-1 and TRBJ1-1. TRBV21-1 is classified as a pseudogene. The CDR3 loop spans 15 amino acids. CDR3 loop: CASSKDEGRMAEAFF. As DNA, the CDR3 is TGTGCCAGCAGCAAAGATGAGGGCCGGATGGCTGAAGCTTTCTTT.

The V call is TRBV5-1, the J call TRBJ2-7, with TRBD2 matching 9 bases. After removal of 2 bases from V and 3 bases from J, the junction contained 9 bases not matched to a gene. The CDR3 covers 16 residues. Germline lookup yields CDR1 SGHRS and CDR2 YFSETQ. The CDR3 region has the DNA TGCGCCAGCAGCTTAACACCGGGACTAGCTTTCTACGAGCAGTACTTC. This encodes CASSLTPGLAFYEQYF. The complete variable domain, with remaining parts taken from reference TRBV5-1 and TRBJ2-7, reads KAGVTQTPRYLIKTRGQQVTLSCSPISGHRSVSWYQQTPGQGLQFLFEYFSETQRNKGNFPGRFSGRQFSNSRSEMNVSTLELGDSALYLCASSLTPGLAFYEQYFGPGTRLTVT.

This chain connects TRBV6-5 to TRBJ1-1, with D possibly being TRBD1 (5 bases). Between the trimmed V and J ends, which lost 5 bases and 1 base, there was a span of 14 bases. The CDR3 length is 15 residues. The V gene's germline CDR1 is MNHEY and CDR2 SVGAGI. The CDR3 bases are TGTGCCAGCAGTCACCGACGGGGCCCGAACACTGAAGCTTTCTTT. Protein sequence: CASSHRRGPNTEAFF.

This clone was found a few times. The gene calls are TRBV18 and TRBJ1-5, with 7 bases aligning to TRBD1. The junction had 13 bases not matched to a gene; V was cut back by 6 bases and J by 2 bases. Germline V CDR1 and CDR2: KGHSH, LQKENI. The CDR3 runs 17 residues. The CDR3 DNA sequence: TGTGCCAGCTCGTCACTACCAGGGGGTTCGGGCAATCAGCCCCAGCATTTT. It codes for CASSSLPGGSGNQPQHF.

The chain employs TRBV29-1 and TRBJ1-4; no definite D call. V lost 0 bases and J 0 bases, leaving 8 bases between the germline ends. The germline V gene encodes CDR1 SQVTM and CDR2 ANQGSEA. The CDR3 runs to 15 residues. For the CDR3, the DNA is TGCAGCGTTGAAGAGGCGGCAGCAACTAATGAAAAACTGTTTTTT. Translated, it gives CSVEEAAATNEKLFF.

The chain joins TRBV5-1 to TRBJ1-6; TRBD1 aligns across 7 bases. Germline V lookup: CDR1 SGHRS, CDR2 YFSETQ. V shed 5 bases, J shed 10 bases, and the junction held 6 bases outside the gene matches. This CDR3 has 13 amino acids. CDR3 DNA sequence: TGCGCCAGCAGTAAGGGGGCGAGGTCACCCCTCCACTTT. Encoded protein: CASSKGARSPLHF.

This sequence joins TRBV15 and TRBJ1-5; TRBD1 is a possible D gene (5 bases). The V gene's germline CDR1 is LNHNV and CDR2 YYDKDF (reference sequence). The CDR3 totals 14 residues. Trimming left V 8 bases short and J 7 bases short, with 18 bases between. CDR3 loop: CATRKGRESQPQHF. The CDR3 DNA sequence: TGTGCCACCCGAAAAGGCAGGGAAAGCCAGCCCCAGCATTTT.